This entry lists 10 T cell receptor beta chains sequenced from one sample in a study of radiotherapy plus CTLA-4 blockade in lung cancer. Clones were sequenced by immunoSEQ multiplex PCR, and TCRdb holds only the in-frame ones, with some missing. The table shows approximately 75,000 clones, with roughly 75% occurring only once. The specimen comprised peripheral blood, sampled from a patient treated with radiotherapy plus ipilimumab. These receptors were obtained from a human donor with non-small cell lung cancer who had a complete response to radiotherapy plus ipilimumab.

The chain is built from TRBV14 and TRBJ2-3, with a possible D match to TRBD2 (6 bases). The CDR3 runs to 15 residues. CDR1 and CDR2 from the germline V gene are SGHDN and FVKESK. V lost 1 base and J lost 6, with 14 bases in between. The CDR3 is CASSQVSGAFDTQYF. In DNA, the CDR3 is TGTGCCAGCAGCCAAGTTAGCGGAGCTTTTGATACGCAGTATTTT. Looking up the rest from reference TRBV14 and TRBJ2-3 gives the full variable domain: EAGVTQFPSHSVIEKGQTVTLRCDPISGHDNLYWYRRVMGKEIKFLLHFVKESKQDESGMPNNRFLAERTGGTYSTLKVQPAELEDSGVYFCASSQVSGAFDTQYFGPGTRLTVL.

This chain links TRBV7-9 with TRBJ1-2, with no clear D. V was trimmed by 2 bases and J by 2 bases, leaving 15 bases between them. From germline, CDR1 is SEHNR and CDR2 FQNEAQ (reference sequence). This CDR3 region has 16 residues. CDR3 bases: TGTGCCAGCAGCTTAAGACTCCGAAGCTTAAACTATGGCTACACCTTC. As protein: CASSLRLRSLNYGYTF.

In DNA, the CDR3 is TGTGCCAGCAGAGTTAAGGGGACCTGGACTAGCGGCCCGTCCTACGAGCAGTACGTC. Protein product: CASRVKGTWTSGPSYEQYV. The chain couples TRBV6-7 to TRBJ2-7, with 10 bases lining up with TRBD2. TRBV6-7 is an open reading frame, and its role is uncertain. Trimming took 6 bases from V and 1 from J; bases not matched to a gene: 18. This CDR3 has 19 amino acids.

The rearrangement uses TRBV5-6 and TRBJ2-7; D is unclear. The CDR3 totals 16 residues. V lost 3 bases, J lost 2 bases, and 18 bases lay in between. The germline CDR1 and CDR2 sequences are SGHDT and YYEEEE. CDR3 DNA sequence: TGTGCCAGCAGCTCCACTGCCGGCTCCTTACCCTACGAGCAGTACGTC. Translated: CASSSTAGSLPYEQYV.

The rearrangement joins TRBV7-9 to TRBJ1-4; D uncertain. Trimming pared 5 bases from V and 2 bases from J, leaving 9 bases between. Germline CDR1 SEHNR, CDR2 FQNEAQ (reference sequence). The CDR3 consists of 14 residues. The CDR3 DNA reads TGTGCCAGCAGCATAGGAGGTACTAATGAAAAACTGTTTTTT. This translates into CASSIGGTNEKLFF.

The chain recombines TRBV5-4 with TRBJ2-1; 8 positions match TRBD2. The trim removed 1 base at V and 6 bases at J, leaving 6 bases unmatched. The CDR3 runs 15 residues. Germline V gene sequence: CDR1 SGHNT, CDR2 YYREEE (reference sequence). The CDR3 loop is CASSLPGGQPNEQFF. CDR3 coding DNA: TGTGCCAGCAGCTTGCCGGGGGGGCAACCCAATGAGCAGTTCTTC.

The genes are TRBV6-5 and TRBJ1-2; no reliable D call. CDR3 size: 14 residues. V was cut by 3 bases and J by 4 bases, with 12 bases left in between. Germline V lookup: CDR1 MNHEY, CDR2 SVGAGI. CDR3 region: CASSYAAGIYGYTF. The DNA for the CDR3 is TGTGCCAGCAGTTATGCAGCGGGGATCTATGGCTACACCTTC.

In its sample, this clone was seen a few times. The chain links TRBV10-1 to TRBJ1-3; D possibly corresponds to TRBD1 (6 bases). Germline V CDR1 and CDR2: WNHNN, SYGVQD (reference sequence). Trimming removed 4 bases from V and 3 bases from J, with 10 bases in between. This CDR3 region has 14 residues. CDR3 DNA sequence: TGCGCCAGCAGTGGAACGACAGGTGGAAACACCATATATTTT. This translates into CASSGTTGGNTIYF.

This chain joins TRBV28 and TRBJ2-1; 10 bases are a match to TRBD2. Germline V CDR1 and CDR2: MDHEN, SYDVKM. The CDR3 is 15 residues long. V lost 3 bases, J lost 8 bases, and 7 bases stayed unmatched. The CDR3 protein is CASSFGLAGVYEQFF. In nucleotides, the CDR3 is TGTGCCAGCAGTTTTGGTCTAGCGGGAGTGTATGAGCAGTTCTTC.

The V call is TRBV5-3, the J call TRBJ2-7; TRBD2 might be the D (5 bases). TRBV5-3 belongs to the ORF category, with a function that is uncertain. The V end was cut by 4 bases, the J end by 3 bases, with 23 bases between. The CDR3 covers 17 residues. CDR3 coding DNA: TGTGCCAGAAGCCAACGAAAGGACCGGACTCCGTACTACGAGCAGTACGTC. It yields the protein CARSQRKDRTPYYEQYV.